Reported below is one TCR beta chain. Its antigen is undetermined. These data are taken from a study of graft-versus-host responses after intestinal transplantation. Sequenced by immunoSEQ multiplex PCR; TCRdb stores in-frame clones only, minus some. Here the sample spans approximately 90,000 clones, roughly 90% being singletons. Trimming cost V 1 base and J 0 bases, with 22 bases left between them. The CDR3 spans 20 residues. CDR1 and CDR2 (germline): SGHVS, FQNEAQ. The rearrangement uses TRBV7-8 and TRBJ2-1, with D maybe TRBD2 (6 bases). The sample was unstimulated CD8+ T cells sorted from spleen or lymph node cells, taken before transplant. The receptor was isolated from a human donor who was the organ donor for an intestinal transplant. As DNA, the CDR3 is TGTGCCAGCAGCTTAGGATCGTATTACTCGCGGGAAAGCTCCTACAATGAGCAGTTCTTC. The encoded protein is CASSLGSYYSRESSYNEQFF.